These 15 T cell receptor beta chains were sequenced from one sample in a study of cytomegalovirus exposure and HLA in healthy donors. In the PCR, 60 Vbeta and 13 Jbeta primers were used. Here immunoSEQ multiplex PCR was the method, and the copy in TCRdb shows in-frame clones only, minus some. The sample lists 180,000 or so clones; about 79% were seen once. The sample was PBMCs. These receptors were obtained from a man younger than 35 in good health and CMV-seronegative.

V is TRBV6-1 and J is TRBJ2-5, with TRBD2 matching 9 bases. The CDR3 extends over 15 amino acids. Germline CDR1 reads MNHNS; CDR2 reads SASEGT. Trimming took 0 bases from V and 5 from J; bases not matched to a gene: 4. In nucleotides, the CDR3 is TGTGCCAGCAGTGAAGCCGCGGGGGGGCTGGAGACCCAGTACTTC. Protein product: CASSEAAGGLETQYF.

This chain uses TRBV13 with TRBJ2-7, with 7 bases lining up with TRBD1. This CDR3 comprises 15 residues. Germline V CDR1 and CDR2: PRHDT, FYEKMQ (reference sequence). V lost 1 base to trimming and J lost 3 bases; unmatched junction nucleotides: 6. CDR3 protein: CASSLEGTANYEQYF. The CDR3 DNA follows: TGTGCCAGCAGCTTAGAGGGGACAGCTAACTACGAGCAGTACTTC.

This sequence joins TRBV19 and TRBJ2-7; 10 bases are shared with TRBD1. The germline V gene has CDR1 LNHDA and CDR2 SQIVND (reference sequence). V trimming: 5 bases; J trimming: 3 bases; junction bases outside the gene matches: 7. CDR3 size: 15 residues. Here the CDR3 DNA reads TGTGCCAGTAGTCCCCGGGACAGGGGCCTCTACGAGCAGTACTTC. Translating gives CASSPRDRGLYEQYF. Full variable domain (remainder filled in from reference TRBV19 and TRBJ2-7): DGGITQSPKYLFRKEGQNVTLSCEQNLNHDAMYWYRQDPGQGLRLIYYSQIVNDFQKGDIAEGYSVSREKKESFPLTVTSAQKNPTAFYLCASSPRDRGLYEQYFGPGTRLTVT.

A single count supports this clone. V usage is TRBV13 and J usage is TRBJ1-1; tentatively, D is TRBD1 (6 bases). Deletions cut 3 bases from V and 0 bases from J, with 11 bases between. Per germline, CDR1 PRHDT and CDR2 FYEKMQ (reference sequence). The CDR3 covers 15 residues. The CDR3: CASSLPGALNTEAFF. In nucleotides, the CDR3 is TGTGCCAGCAGCTTGCCAGGGGCCCTGAACACTGAAGCTTTCTTT.

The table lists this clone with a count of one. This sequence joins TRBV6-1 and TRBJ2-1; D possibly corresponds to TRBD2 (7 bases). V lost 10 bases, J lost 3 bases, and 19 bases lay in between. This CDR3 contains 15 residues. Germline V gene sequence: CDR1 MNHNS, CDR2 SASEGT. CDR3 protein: CATSPGGGSYNEQFF. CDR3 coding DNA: TGTGCCACCTCCCCCGGGGGCGGGAGCTACAATGAGCAGTTCTTC.

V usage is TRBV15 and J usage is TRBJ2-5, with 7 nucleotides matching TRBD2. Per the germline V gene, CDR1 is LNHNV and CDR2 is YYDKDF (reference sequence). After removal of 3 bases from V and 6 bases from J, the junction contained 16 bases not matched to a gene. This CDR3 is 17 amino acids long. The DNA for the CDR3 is TGTGCCACCAGCAGGGCCCGTGGGAGGGGAGCTGGGAAGACCCAGTACTTC. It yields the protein CATSRARGRGAGKTQYF.

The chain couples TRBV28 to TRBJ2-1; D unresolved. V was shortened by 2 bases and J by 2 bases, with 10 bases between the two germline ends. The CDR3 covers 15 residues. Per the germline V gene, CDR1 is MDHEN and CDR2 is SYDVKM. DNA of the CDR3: TGTGCCAGCAGTTTAACTGGGCCGACCTACAATGAGCAGTTCTTC. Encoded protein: CASSLTGPTYNEQFF.

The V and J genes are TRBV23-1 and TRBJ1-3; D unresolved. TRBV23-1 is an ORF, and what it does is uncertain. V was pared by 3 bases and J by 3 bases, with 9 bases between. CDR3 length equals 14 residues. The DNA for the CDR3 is TGCGCCAGCAGTCATTCCAGGTTTGGAAACACCATATATTTT. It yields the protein CASSHSRFGNTIYF.

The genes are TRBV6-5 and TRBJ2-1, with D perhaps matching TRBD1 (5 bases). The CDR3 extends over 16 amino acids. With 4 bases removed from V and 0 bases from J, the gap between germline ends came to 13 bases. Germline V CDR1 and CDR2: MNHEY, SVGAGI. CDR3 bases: TGTGCCAGCAGTTTTAGGACACGCGTCTCCTACAATGAGCAGTTCTTC. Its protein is CASSFRTRVSYNEQFF.

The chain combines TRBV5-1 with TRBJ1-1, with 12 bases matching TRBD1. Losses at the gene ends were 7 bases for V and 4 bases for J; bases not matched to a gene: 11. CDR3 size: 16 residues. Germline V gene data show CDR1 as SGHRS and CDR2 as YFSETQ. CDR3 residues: CASDPGQGAGGTEAFF. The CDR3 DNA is TGCGCCAGCGACCCGGGACAGGGGGCCGGGGGCACTGAAGCTTTCTTT. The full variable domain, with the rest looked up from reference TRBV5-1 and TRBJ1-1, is KAGVTQTPRYLIKTRGQQVTLSCSPISGHRSVSWYQQTPGQGLQFLFEYFSETQRNKGNFPGRFSGRQFSNSRSEMNVSTLELGDSALYLCASDPGQGAGGTEAFFGQGTRLTVV.

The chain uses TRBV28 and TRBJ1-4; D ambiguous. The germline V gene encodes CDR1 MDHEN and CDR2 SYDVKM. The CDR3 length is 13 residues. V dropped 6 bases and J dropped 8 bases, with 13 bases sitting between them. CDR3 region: CASSRGGREKLFF. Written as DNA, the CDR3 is TGTGCCAGCAGCCGGGGTGGAAGGGAAAAACTGTTTTTT.

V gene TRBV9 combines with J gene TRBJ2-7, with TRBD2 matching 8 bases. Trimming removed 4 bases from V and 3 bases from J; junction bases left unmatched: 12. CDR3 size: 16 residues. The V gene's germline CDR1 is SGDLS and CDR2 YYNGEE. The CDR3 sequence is CASSPLSGSGVYEQYF. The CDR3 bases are TGTGCCAGCAGCCCCCTCAGCGGGAGCGGGGTCTACGAGCAGTACTTC.

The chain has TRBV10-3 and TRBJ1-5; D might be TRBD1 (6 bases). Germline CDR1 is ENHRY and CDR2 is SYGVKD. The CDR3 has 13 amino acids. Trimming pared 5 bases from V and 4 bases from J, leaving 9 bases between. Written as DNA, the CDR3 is TGTGCCATCAGTCACAGGGCGAATCAGCCCCAGCATTTT. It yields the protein CAISHRANQPQHF.

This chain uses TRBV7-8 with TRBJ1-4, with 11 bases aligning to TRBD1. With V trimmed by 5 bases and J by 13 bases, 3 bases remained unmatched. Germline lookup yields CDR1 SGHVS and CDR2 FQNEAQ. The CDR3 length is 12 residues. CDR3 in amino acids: CASSGGTGGLFF. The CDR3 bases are TGTGCCAGCAGCGGGGGGACAGGGGGACTGTTTTTT.

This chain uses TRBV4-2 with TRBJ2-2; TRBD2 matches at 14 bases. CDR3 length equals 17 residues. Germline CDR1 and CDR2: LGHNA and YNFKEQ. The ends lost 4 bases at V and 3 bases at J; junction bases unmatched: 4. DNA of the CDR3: TGTGCCAGCAGCCCGAGACTAGCGGGAGGGTACACCGGGGAGCTGTTTTTT. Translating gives CASSPRLAGGYTGELFF.